A selection of T cell receptor beta chains follows, all from one sample in a study of response to subunit inactivated influenza vaccine. TCRdb called the RT-PCR reads again in MiXCR, with one record for every CDR3 protein. Altogether around 750,000 distinct CDR3 sequences are present, over 20% being singletons, with the ten largest covering approximately 10%. Specimen: PBMCs from blood, collected less than 6 days after vaccination. Receptors originate from a man aged 45-65 years who received an inactivated influenza vaccine. Both conserved end residues are trimmed from each CDR3. The D gene is left open where the match is weak. Some rows mark clone size as missing; the rest say once, few, many or name a class of expanded clone.

len,abundance,j_gene,d_gene,v_gene,CDR3aa
14,few,TRBJ2-3,TRBD2,TRBV5-6,ASSGVGLAVTDTQY
12,few,TRBJ1-1,.,TRBV20-1,SARGYQGIAEAF
14,.,TRBJ2-7,TRBD2,TRBV28,ASSLYGLAGPYEQY
11,few,TRBJ1-4,.,TRBV2,ASGGRAGEKLF
13,.,TRBJ2-1,.,TRBV20-1,SAALDSTSYNEQF
12,.,TRBJ2-3,.,TRBV7-2,ASSLSVASDTQY
9,.,TRBJ1-2,.,TRBV20-1,SAPGTGGYT
13,.,TRBJ1-1,.,TRBV25-1,ASSRLGGLNTEAF
14,few,TRBJ1-1,.,TRBV11-1,ASSYSGGARNTEAF
12,few,TRBJ2-5,.,TRBV29-1,SVPPAYSQETQY
14,.,TRBJ2-3,TRBD2,TRBV7-2,ASSLGRGGATDTQY
10,many,TRBJ1-5,.,TRBV7-9,ASSLAGQPQH
16,few,TRBJ2-5,TRBD2,TRBV20-1,SASRWTSGGARQETQY
13,.,TRBJ2-5,.,TRBV7-6,ASSFDGHGEETQY
14,few,TRBJ2-4,TRBD1,TRBV20-1,SAREVGTGGGGIQY
15,once,TRBJ2-7,.,TRBV5-4,ASSLWQGPATSYEQY
12,few,TRBJ2-7,TRBD2,TRBV7-8,ASSLRGGTYEQY
15,few,TRBJ2-3,.,TRBV6-5,ASSYSMSGGGTDTQY
13,few,TRBJ2-7,.,TRBV30,AWSEGWQGAYEQY
14,many,TRBJ2-1,TRBD2,TRBV7-2,ASSLGLAGGLNEQF
13,many,TRBJ1-1,.,TRBV6-5,ASSYSGLRNTEAF
14,.,TRBJ2-7,.,TRBV7-9,ASSLASGTGGSEQY
12,many,TRBJ2-7,TRBD2,TRBV12-3/TRBV12-4,ASAVGSGGYEQY
16,.,TRBJ2-1,TRBD2,TRBV4-2,ASSQDRASGRLINEQF
13,few,TRBJ2-1,.,TRBV3-1,ASSPMTISYNEQF
13,few,TRBJ2-1,TRBD1,TRBV5-1,ASSRTGEAHNEQF
15,many,TRBJ2-1,.,TRBV25-1,ASSDSTGGTAYNEQF
13,.,TRBJ1-4,.,TRBV4-3,ASSQMAVGNEKLF
15,.,TRBJ2-2,.,TRBV7-2,ASSFKGTAQMSGELF
14,.,TRBJ1-2,TRBD1,TRBV28,ASSLGTGTGVYGYT
10,few,TRBJ1-2,.,TRBV12-3/TRBV12-4,ASSWSGYGYT
10,.,TRBJ2-5,.,TRBV7-9,ASRREEETQY
13,.,TRBJ2-3,.,TRBV11-2,ASSLDHRGTDTQY
12,many,TRBJ1-1,.,TRBV6-5,ASSYQGMNTEAF
13,few,TRBJ2-3,TRBD2,TRBV10-3,AISAGLAGTDTQY
14,.,TRBJ1-3,.,TRBV7-9,ASSLAVSGAGNTIY
14,many,TRBJ2-7,.,TRBV20-1,SARGHVQEGFYEQY
13,few,TRBJ2-5,.,TRBV20-1,SATPPRDTQETQY
12,.,TRBJ1-1,.,TRBV20-1,SARVTLGPKEAF
12,.,TRBJ1-2,TRBD1,TRBV5-1,ASSPDRGGDGYT
11,many,TRBJ2-1,.,TRBV20-1,SARDLLGYEQF
13,few,TRBJ1-2,TRBD1,TRBV27,ASSPGTGMRYGYT
12,.,TRBJ2-3,.,TRBV11-2,ASSLIPGTDTQY
13,.,TRBJ2-3,.,TRBV7-2,ASSPNGGVTDTQY
11,few,TRBJ2-7,.,TRBV29-1,SVLTPYSYEQY
12,.,TRBJ1-5,.,TRBV4-2,ASSQDEGNQPQH
13,few,TRBJ2-7,.,TRBV7-8,ASSYQRIIGFEQY
13,.,TRBJ2-7,TRBD1,TRBV6-2/TRBV6-3,ASSPLFGQVLEQY
11,.,TRBJ2-4,TRBD2,TRBV20-1,SEARGVPNIQY
12,once,TRBJ2-3,.,TRBV30,AWTIAESTDTQY
12,few,TRBJ2-2,TRBD2,TRBV29-1,SAGGGKDTGELF
12,.,TRBJ2-3,.,TRBV20-1,SARDAVGVDTQC
11,.,TRBJ2-7,.,TRBV12-3/TRBV12-4,ASSFVGYYEQY